The 30 T cell receptor beta chains given below trace back to one sample, sequenced in a study of cytomegalovirus exposure and HLA in healthy donors. In the PCR, 60 Vbeta and 13 Jbeta primers were used. Measured with immunoSEQ multiplex PCR; TCRdb has only the in-frame clones, and not every one. Of roughly 140,000 clones listed, 80% were seen once; the top ten hold approximately 5.1%. The specimen was PBMCs. The source of these receptors is a male donor in good health and CMV-seronegative.

V is TRBV18 and J is TRBJ2-2; TRBD2 matches at 9 bases. Losses at the gene ends were 6 bases for V and 4 bases for J; bases not matched to a gene: 15. This CDR3 has 18 residues. The germline V gene encodes CDR1 KGHSH and CDR2 LQKENI. CDR3 DNA sequence: TGTGCCAGCTCTCTCAACTCTCTAGCGGGGAGTACCACCGGGGAGCTGTTTTTT. Translating it yields CASSLNSLAGSTTGELFF.

V usage is TRBV4-1 and J usage is TRBJ2-3, with 7 bases fitting TRBD2. The CDR3 sequence is 15 residues long. Germline V lookup: CDR1 MGHRA, CDR2 YSYEKL. V shed 0 bases and J 2 bases; nucleotides not matched to a gene: 2. CDR3 protein: CASSQEGRVTDTQYF. In nucleotides, the CDR3 is TGCGCCAGCAGCCAAGAAGGGAGGGTCACAGATACGCAGTATTTT.

The rearrangement uses TRBV7-2 and TRBJ2-7; 8 bases align to TRBD2. Germline CDR1 and CDR2: SGHTA and FQGNSA. Trimming cost V 0 bases and J 7 bases; bases outside gene matches: 5. The CDR3 loop spans 14 amino acids. The CDR3 here is CASSLARGGYEQYF. The CDR3, as DNA: TGTGCCAGCAGCTTAGCTCGGGGGGGGTATGAGCAGTACTTC.

The genes are TRBV4-2 and TRBJ2-3; TRBD2 aligns across 7 bases. The CDR3 runs 17 residues. The germline CDR1 and CDR2 sequences are LGHNA and YNFKEQ. V was pared by 1 base and J by 3 bases, with 10 bases of the junction left unmatched. CDR3 region: CASSQVPRGGRTDTQYF. In DNA form, the CDR3 reads TGTGCCAGCAGCCAAGTCCCCCGGGGAGGGAGGACAGATACGCAGTATTTT.

The genes are TRBV14 and TRBJ2-3; 9 bases are shared with TRBD2. The V gene's germline CDR1 is SGHDN and CDR2 FVKESK. CDR3 length: 17 amino acids. With 4 bases clipped from V and 6 bases from J, the junction kept 14 bases outside the gene matches. DNA of the CDR3: TGTGCCAGCAGCCCCTCCCCCCTAGCGGGGCCTTATGATACGCAGTATTTT. Translating gives CASSPSPLAGPYDTQYF. Using reference TRBV14 and TRBJ2-3 for the parts outside the CDR3, the full variable domain is EAGVTQFPSHSVIEKGQTVTLRCDPISGHDNLYWYRRVMGKEIKFLLHFVKESKQDESGMPNNRFLAERTGGTYSTLKVQPAELEDSGVYFCASSPSPLAGPYDTQYFGPGTRLTVL.

The chain employs TRBV19 and TRBJ2-3; TRBD1 is a possible D gene (6 bases). V lost 4 bases to trimming and J lost 11 bases, with 16 bases between them. Germline V CDR1 and CDR2: LNHDA, SQIVND (reference sequence). The CDR3 extends over 13 amino acids. For the CDR3, the DNA is TGTGCCAGTAGTACATCAGGGGATCGGGGGCAGTATTTT. It is translated as CASSTSGDRGQYF.

The rearrangement uses TRBV4-3 and TRBJ2-1; the D is unclear. Germline CDR1 reads LGHNA; CDR2 reads YSLEER. The CDR3 is 8 residues long. DNA of the CDR3: TGCACTAACAATGAGCAGTTCTTC. It is translated as CTNNEQFF.

V usage is TRBV11-2 and J usage is TRBJ1-1; D may be TRBD1 (5 bases). V lost 3 bases and J lost 5, with 19 bases in between. The CDR3 length is 16 residues. Germline V CDR1 and CDR2: SGHAT, FQNNGV. The CDR3 bases are TGTGCCAGCAGCTTGTTTTTGAACGGGGGACGGACTGAAGCTTTCTTT. The encoded protein is CASSLFLNGGRTEAFF. Full variable domain (remainder filled in from reference TRBV11-2 and TRBJ1-1): EAGVAQSPRYKIIEKRQSVAFWCNPISGHATLYWYQQILGQGPKLLIQFQNNGVVDDSQLPKDRFSAERLKGVDSTLKIQPAKLEDSAVYLCASSLFLNGGRTEAFFGQGTRLTVV.

This clone was picked up one time. V and J are TRBV7-2 and TRBJ2-5; D not certain. The J call is doubtful: the DNA matches TRBJ2-7 better. The CDR3 has 12 amino acids. The germline V gene has CDR1 SGHTA and CDR2 FQGNSA. The chain's CDR3 is CASTYYDYEQYF. The CDR3 DNA follows: TGTGCCAGCACCTATTACGATTACGAGCAGTACTTC.

This clone has a handful of counts. This chain joins TRBV28 and TRBJ1-5; D ambiguous. The CDR3 spans 13 residues. Trimming removed 2 bases from V and 3 bases from J, with 5 bases in between. CDR1 is MDHEN and CDR2 is SYDVKM in the germline V gene. The CDR3 DNA sequence: TGTGCCAGCAGTTTAGCTAACAATCAGCCCCAGCATTTT. As protein: CASSLANNQPQHF.

The chain combines TRBV5-6 with TRBJ2-7; 7 bases match TRBD1. The V and J ends lost 3 bases and 5 bases, in that order; junction bases with no gene match: 5. Germline V gene lookup returns CDR1 SGHDT and CDR2 YYEEEE. CDR3 length equals 13 residues. This CDR3 reads CASSSVGGHEQYF. The CDR3 region has the DNA TGTGCCAGCAGCTCGGTAGGGGGCCACGAGCAGTACTTC.

The chain employs TRBV7-2 and TRBJ1-2; no clear D. V lost 1 base and J lost 1, with 7 bases in between. Germline CDR1 and CDR2: SGHTA and FQGNSA. The CDR3 is 14 residues long. CDR3 region: CASSLGQINYGYTF. The CDR3, as DNA: TGTGCCAGCAGCTTAGGTCAGATTAACTATGGCTACACCTTC.

V usage is TRBV4-1 and J usage is TRBJ2-3; 8 bases are a match to TRBD2. This CDR3 is 18 amino acids long. The germline gives CDR1 MGHRA, CDR2 YSYEKL. V was pared by 2 bases and J by 0 bases, with 10 bases of the junction left unmatched. The CDR3 spells CASSQQLTGTRSTDTQYF. In nucleotides, the CDR3 is TGCGCCAGCAGCCAACAACTAACCGGGACTAGGAGCACAGATACGCAGTATTTT.

This chain uses TRBV4-2 with TRBJ1-2; 9 nucleotides align to TRBD1. This CDR3 region has 17 residues. The germline CDR1 and CDR2 sequences are LGHNA and YNFKEQ. V dropped 1 base and J dropped 6; count of bases not matched to a gene: 12. The DNA for the CDR3 is TGTGCCAGCAGCCAAGGGTCCCCGGGACAGGGAAAAAATGGCTACACCTTC. Translated: CASSQGSPGQGKNGYTF.

J is TRBJ2-7 and V is TRBV7-2; D gene ambiguous. From germline, CDR1 is SGHTA and CDR2 FQGNSA. Trimming removed 2 bases at V and 4 bases at J, with 9 bases between. CDR3 length equals 13 residues. The CDR3, as DNA: TGTGCCAGCAGCTTACAGACTCGATACGAGCAGTACTTC. Its protein product is CASSLQTRYEQYF.

In regard to this clone: A junction boundary mismatches the germline segment, possibly from a read error. The gene calls are TRBV6-6 and TRBJ1-6, with D unresolved. The germline CDR1 and CDR2 sequences are MNHNY and SVGAGI (reference sequence). The CDR3 extends over 15 amino acids. The CDR3 DNA reads as TGTGTCAGCAGTTACGATGGTCTAGGGAGTTCACCCCTCCACTTT. This translates into CVSSYDGLGSSPLHF.

V is TRBV23-1 and J is TRBJ1-5; 7 positions match TRBD1. TRBV23-1 is identified as an open reading frame with a role that is uncertain. Trimming cost V 4 bases and J 0 bases; bases outside gene matches: 21. The CDR3 spans 21 residues. CDR3: CASSPHSGQPPRNYSNQPQHF. The CDR3 DNA reads TGCGCCAGCAGTCCGCATTCGGGACAGCCGCCGCGTAACTATAGCAATCAGCCCCAGCATTTT.

The rearrangement joins TRBV28 to TRBJ2-7, with D perhaps matching TRBD2 (5 bases). This CDR3 is built from 15 residues. Germline CDR1 is MDHEN and CDR2 is SYDVKM. Trimming stripped 6 bases from V and 4 bases from J, with 19 bases between. CDR3 region: CASRGTGIPKYEQYF. The CDR3 coding sequence is TGTGCCAGCAGAGGCACGGGAATCCCTAAATACGAGCAGTACTTC.

The rearrangement joins TRBV28 to TRBJ1-5, with 10 bases that match TRBD1. The CDR3 length is 14 residues. Trimming removed 8 bases from V and 7 bases from J; junction bases left unmatched: 8. Germline loops: CDR1 MDHEN, CDR2 SYDVKM. CDR3 sequence (DNA): TGTGCCAGCTTCCGCGGGACAGGGGTGCAGCCCCAGCATTTT. It yields the protein CASFRGTGVQPQHF.

The J gene is TRBJ1-5, the V gene TRBV6-5; 7 bases are shared with TRBD1. V lost 5 bases to trimming and J lost 7 bases; unmatched junction nucleotides: 8. The germline CDR1 and CDR2 sequences are MNHEY and SVGAGI. The CDR3 length is 14 residues. In DNA, the CDR3 is TGTGCCAGCAGTACAGGGGCTTTCGGGCAGCCCCAGCATTTT. The encoded protein is CASSTGAFGQPQHF.

V usage is TRBV2 and J usage is TRBJ1-5; 7 nucleotides line up with TRBD1. CDR3 length: 14 amino acids. After removal of 5 bases from V and 5 bases from J, the junction contained 6 bases not matched to a gene. The germline V gene has CDR1 SNHLY and CDR2 FYNNEI. The CDR3 sequence is CASSTDRSYQPQHF. In DNA, the CDR3 is TGTGCCAGCAGTACGGACAGGAGTTATCAGCCCCAGCATTTT.

This clone was seen a single time. CDR3 bases: TGTGCCAGCAGCGTAGACCCCGGACAGATTGGGGAGACCCAGTACTTC. It yields the protein CASSVDPGQIGETQYF. The rearrangement links TRBV9 to TRBJ2-5; possible D gene TRBD1, 6 bases. The ends were cut back, 0 bases at V and 5 bases at J, with 17 bases in the middle. Germline V CDR1 and CDR2: SGDLS, YYNGEE. The CDR3 covers 16 residues.

The chain combines TRBV28 with TRBJ1-5, with D possibly TRBD1 on 5 matching bases. Germline assignment: CDR1 MDHEN and CDR2 SYDVKM. The CDR3 has 15 amino acids. Trimming left V 3 bases short and J 6 bases short, with 15 bases between. CDR3 in amino acids: CASSLIPQGSQPQHF. DNA for the CDR3: TGTGCCAGCAGTTTGATCCCCCAGGGAAGTCAGCCCCAGCATTTT.

The rearrangement joins TRBV27 to TRBJ2-5, with 10 bases that match TRBD2. With 2 bases clipped from V and 5 bases from J, the junction kept 5 bases outside the gene matches. Germline V gene data show CDR1 as MNHEY and CDR2 as SMNVEV (reference sequence). This CDR3 contains 15 residues. CDR3 residues: CASSLEAGGAETQYF. Written as DNA, the CDR3 is TGTGCCAGCAGTTTAGAAGCGGGGGGGGCGGAGACCCAGTACTTC.

A single count supports this clone. V and J are TRBV4-3 and TRBJ2-7, with no clear D. The germline V gene has CDR1 LGHNA and CDR2 YSLEER. The CDR3 covers 15 residues. Deletions cut 0 bases from V and 3 bases from J, with 12 bases between. The CDR3 coding sequence is TGCGCCAGCAGCCAAGATCGGTCCCCGGGCTACGAGCAGTACTTC. Amino acid sequence: CASSQDRSPGYEQYF.

This clone was seen a single time. This sequence joins TRBV2 and TRBJ1-1; no clear D gene. The length of the CDR3 is 13 residues. Per the germline V gene, CDR1 is SNHLY and CDR2 is FYNNEI. V was cut by 4 bases and J by 1 base, with 7 bases left in between. The CDR3 nucleotides are TGTGCCAGCAGTGCCGACTGGAACACTGAAGCTTTCTTT. It specifies CASSADWNTEAFF.

Only one count was recorded for this clone. This chain uses TRBV28 with TRBJ1-5, with D maybe TRBD1 (5 bases). Trimming pared 4 bases from V and 6 bases from J, leaving 25 bases between. The CDR3 extends over 18 amino acids. CDR1 and CDR2 from the germline V gene are MDHEN and SYDVKM. DNA for the CDR3: TGTGCCAGCAGTTCGAAAATCCCCGAAAGGGGTGTAGGTCAGCCCCAGCATTTT. Translated, it gives CASSSKIPERGVGQPQHF.

This chain uses TRBV18 with TRBJ2-1; 11 positions agree with TRBD1. V was pared by 1 base and J by 5 bases, with 4 bases of the junction left unmatched. Germline values: CDR1 KGHSH, CDR2 LQKENI. CDR3 length: 16 amino acids. CDR3 residues: CASSPRGDRGNNEQFF. The CDR3 DNA reads TGTGCCAGCTCACCACGGGGGGACAGGGGGAACAATGAGCAGTTCTTC. The full variable domain, rest sourced from reference TRBV18 and TRBJ2-1, is NAGVMQNPRHLVRRRGQEARLRCSPMKGHSHVYWYRQLPEEGLKFMVYLQKENIIDESGMPKERFSAEFPKEGPSILRIQQVVRGDSAAYFCASSPRGDRGNNEQFFGPGTRLTVL.

The rearrangement uses TRBV28 and TRBJ1-5; D is uncertain. This CDR3 is 15 amino acids long. V lost 3 bases and J lost 0, with 9 bases in between. Germline lookup yields CDR1 MDHEN and CDR2 SYDVKM. The CDR3 loop is CASSFSFGSNQPQHF. CDR3 nucleotides: TGTGCCAGCAGTTTCTCCTTCGGTAGCAATCAGCCCCAGCATTTT.

The chain employs TRBV9 and TRBJ1-2; D unresolved. V was clipped by 3 bases and J by 7 bases, with 10 bases between them. Germline V gives CDR1 SGDLS, CDR2 YYNGEE. The CDR3 length is 12 residues. The CDR3 region has the DNA TGTGCCAGCAGCGCCCCGCCGGTTGGCTACACCTTC. It yields the protein CASSAPPVGYTF.